The 22 T cell receptor beta chains below all came from one sample that was sequenced in a study of blood T cell repertoires in COVID-19. The assay was immunoSEQ multiplex PCR, and TCRdb's table has in-frame clones only and misses some. Among about 250,000 clones listed, roughly 86% were seen once. The sequencing sample was made of peripheral blood. These receptors were obtained from a woman aged 55-69 years who had recovered from COVID-19.

V is TRBV19 and J is TRBJ2-1, with 10 nucleotides matching TRBD1. The CDR3 contains 14 residues. Germline CDR1 LNHDA, CDR2 SQIVND (reference sequence). V lost 6 bases to trimming and J lost 4 bases; unmatched junction nucleotides: 3. The DNA for the CDR3 is TGTGCCAGTAGAGGGGGACAGGGGTACAATGAGCAGTTCTTC. Its protein is CASRGGQGYNEQFF.

This chain links TRBV6-5 with TRBJ1-2; 7 bases agree with TRBD1. The CDR3 spans 14 residues. J lost 4 bases, V lost 6 bases, and 8 bases had no gene match. CDR1 and CDR2 from the germline V gene are MNHEY and SVGAGI. The CDR3 DNA reads as TGTGCCAGCAGACCCAACAGGGGAATCTATGGCTACACCTTC. Translation gives CASRPNRGIYGYTF.

The table lists this clone with a count of one. The chain employs TRBV7-3 and TRBJ2-7, with TRBD2 identical over 8 bases. Germline V gene sequence: CDR1 SGHTA, CDR2 FQGTGA. Losses at the gene ends were 3 bases for V and 3 bases for J; bases not matched to a gene: 4. This CDR3 contains 14 residues. CDR3 DNA sequence: TGTGCCAGCAGCTTTAGCGGGGACCACTACGAGCAGTACTTC. It is translated as CASSFSGDHYEQYF.

V usage is TRBV28 and J usage is TRBJ1-2, with D unresolved. Germline V gene data show CDR1 as MDHEN and CDR2 as SYDVKM. The V end was cut by 10 bases, the J end by 0 bases, with 18 bases between. This CDR3 has 15 amino acids. The DNA for the CDR3 is TGTGCCATCGCAGGTTCCCTCCCCTCTAACTATGGCTACACCTTC. Residues: CAIAGSLPSNYGYTF.

This clone turned up a few times. A junction end diverges from the germline sequence, so it may reflect a read error. The V and J genes are TRBV27 and TRBJ2-7; D may be TRBD2 (5 bases). This CDR3 comprises 11 residues. Germline CDR1 and CDR2: MNHEY and SMNVEV (reference sequence). CDR3 region: CASSSGVEEYF. The DNA for the CDR3 is TGTGCCAGCAGTTCCGGGGTCGAGGAGTACTTC.

The J gene is TRBJ2-1, the V gene TRBV19, with 8 bases aligning to TRBD1. CDR3 length: 13 amino acids. CDR1 is LNHDA, CDR2 SQIVND, per germline (reference sequence). V shed 7 bases and J 5 bases; nucleotides not matched to a gene: 4. The CDR3 nucleotides read TGTGCCAGTAACGACAGGGGTCACAATGAGCAGTTCTTC. Its translation is CASNDRGHNEQFF.

This chain joins TRBV2 and TRBJ2-5; 10 bases match TRBD1. From germline, CDR1 is SNHLY and CDR2 FYNNEI. This CDR3 comprises 15 residues. The junction had 9 bases not matched to a gene; V was cut back by 6 bases and J by 5 bases. CDR3 sequence: CASRPTGQGRETQYF. Written as DNA, the CDR3 is TGTGCCAGCAGGCCCACGGGACAGGGGCGGGAGACCCAGTACTTC.

The chain couples TRBV4-1 to TRBJ1-2; no reliable D call. Trimming shortened V by 5 bases and J by 6 bases, and 25 bases separated the two germline ends. The CDR3 totals 17 residues. CDR1 is MGHRA and CDR2 is YSYEKL in the germline V gene. The CDR3 nucleotides read TGCGCCAGCAGCGAGATCCACGGCGGGGATGGGCTCGATGGCTACACCTTC. It is translated as CASSEIHGGDGLDGYTF.

The rearrangement links TRBV18 to TRBJ1-5; 7 bases agree with TRBD1. Germline lookup yields CDR1 KGHSH and CDR2 LQKENI. The V and J ends lost 3 bases and 1 base, in that order; junction bases with no gene match: 9. The CDR3 is made up of 17 amino acids. CDR3 amino acids: CASSPTIGGQSNQPQHF. CDR3 sequence (DNA): TGTGCCAGCTCACCGACCATAGGGGGCCAGAGCAATCAGCCCCAGCATTTT.

The chain has TRBV28 and TRBJ1-1; tentatively, D is TRBD1 (5 bases). Germline values: CDR1 MDHEN, CDR2 SYDVKM. V shed 5 bases and J shed 6 bases, with 13 bases lying between them. The CDR3 covers 13 residues. The CDR3 protein is CASSLDSRAEAFF. As DNA, the CDR3 is TGTGCCAGCAGTCTTGACAGTAGGGCTGAAGCTTTCTTT.

V usage is TRBV9 and J usage is TRBJ1-1; the match to TRBD1 covers 8 bases. Germline loops: CDR1 SGDLS, CDR2 YYNGEE. J gave up 2 bases and V 3 bases, and 6 bases lay outside the gene matches. The CDR3 runs to 15 residues. CDR3 residues: CASSGRDRPNTEAFF. In nucleotides, the CDR3 is TGTGCCAGCAGCGGACGGGACAGGCCAAACACTGAAGCTTTCTTT.

The chain employs TRBV7-8 and TRBJ1-1, with 10 bases matching TRBD1. The J segment lost 4 bases and the V segment lost 4 bases, leaving 3 bases of the junction unmatched. Germline CDR1 SGHVS, CDR2 FQNEAQ. This CDR3 is 14 amino acids long. The CDR3 bases are TGTGCCAGCAGCTCGGGACAGGGGTTCACTGAAGCTTTCTTT. Its protein product is CASSSGQGFTEAFF.

This clone was observed at least ten times. The chain links TRBV5-1 to TRBJ1-4, with D maybe TRBD1 (5 bases). V was shortened by 3 bases and J by 5 bases, with 14 bases between the two germline ends. CDR1 and CDR2 from the germline V gene are SGHRS and YFSETQ. The CDR3 consists of 15 residues. This CDR3 reads CASSSFVGRNEKLFF. The CDR3 DNA reads TGCGCCAGCAGCTCATTCGTGGGGCGAAATGAAAAACTGTTTTTT.

The chain links TRBV7-2 to TRBJ1-1; 7 bases match TRBD1. Germline trimming cut 1 base from V and 4 bases from J; bases unmatched to any gene: 6. The length of the CDR3 is 15 residues. Germline V gene lookup returns CDR1 SGHTA and CDR2 FQGNSA. The CDR3 coding sequence is TGTGCCAGCAGCTTAGAGGGACAGATTAGCACTGAAGCTTTCTTT. Translated: CASSLEGQISTEAFF.

The chain links TRBV18 to TRBJ1-1; 7 bases map to TRBD1. The CDR3 sequence is 14 residues long. From germline, CDR1 is KGHSH and CDR2 LQKENI. V lost 3 bases, J lost 1 base, and 2 bases stayed unmatched. In DNA form, the CDR3 reads TGTGCCAGCTCACCGGGACAGACGAACACTGAAGCTTTCTTT. Amino acids: CASSPGQTNTEAFF.

The rearrangement uses TRBV3-1 (or the pseudogene TRBV3-2) and TRBJ2-7; weak D call: TRBD1 (5 bases). Between the trimmed V and J ends, which lost 0 bases and 8 bases, there was a span of 11 bases. Germline V gene sequence: CDR1 LGHDT, CDR2 YNNKEL (reference sequence). The CDR3 runs 13 residues. CDR3: CASSQDLGPKQYF. As DNA, the CDR3 is TGTGCCAGCAGCCAAGATCTGGGGCCCAAGCAGTACTTC.

The chain links TRBV18 to TRBJ1-2, with 8 bases matching TRBD1. CDR3 length: 13 residues. V lost 6 bases, J lost 6 bases, and 6 bases stayed unmatched. The germline gives CDR1 KGHSH, CDR2 LQKENI. The CDR3 DNA follows: TGTGCCAGCTCTCCGACAGGGGTGCATGGCTACACCTTC. This sequence encodes CASSPTGVHGYTF.

This clone appeared a single time. The V gene is TRBV6-2 or TRBV6-3, the J gene TRBJ1-4; possible D gene TRBD1, 6 bases. Germline loops: CDR1 MNHEY, CDR2 SVGEGT. The CDR3 is 15 residues long. V was shortened by 6 bases and J by 0 bases, with 11 bases between the two germline ends. The CDR3, as DNA: TGTGCCAGCAGCCTAAGGACAGCAACTAATGAAAAACTGTTTTTT. Translated: CASSLRTATNEKLFF.

The chain uses TRBV29-1 and TRBJ1-2; perhaps TRBD1 as D (6 bases). V lost 4 bases and J 6 bases, leaving 12 bases between the germline ends. CDR3 length: 12 residues. From germline, CDR1 is SQVTM and CDR2 ANQGSEA. CDR3 DNA: TGCAGCGTTGGACAGGTCGGCGATGGCTACACCTTC. Amino acid sequence: CSVGQVGDGYTF.

To note about this clone: An end of the junction differs from the germline gene, which may be a read error. The genes are TRBV15 and TRBJ2-3; D gene unclear. CDR1 is LNHNV, CDR2 YYDKDF, per germline (reference sequence). CDR3 size: 13 residues. CDR3 sequence (DNA): TGTGCCACCAGCGGAGACCTCGCAGATACGCAGTATTTT. This translates into CATSGDLADTQYF.

The rearrangement joins TRBV4-1 to TRBJ2-3; 7 bases fit TRBD1. J was trimmed by 1 base and V by 2 bases; bases with no gene match: 6. This CDR3 is built from 16 residues. Germline-derived CDR1 and CDR2 are MGHRA and YSYEKL. This CDR3 is CASSQNPGQGTDTQYF. The CDR3 DNA follows: TGCGCCAGCAGCCAAAACCCCGGACAGGGCACAGATACGCAGTATTTT.

J is TRBJ2-6 and V is TRBV12-5; no clear D gene. This CDR3 has 17 residues. V was pared by 0 bases and J by 0 bases, with 9 bases between. Germline V CDR1 and CDR2: LGHNT, FRNRAP. This CDR3 is CASGLVISGSGANVLTF. In DNA, the CDR3 is TGTGCTAGTGGTTTGGTAATATCAGGCTCTGGGGCCAACGTCCTGACTTTC.